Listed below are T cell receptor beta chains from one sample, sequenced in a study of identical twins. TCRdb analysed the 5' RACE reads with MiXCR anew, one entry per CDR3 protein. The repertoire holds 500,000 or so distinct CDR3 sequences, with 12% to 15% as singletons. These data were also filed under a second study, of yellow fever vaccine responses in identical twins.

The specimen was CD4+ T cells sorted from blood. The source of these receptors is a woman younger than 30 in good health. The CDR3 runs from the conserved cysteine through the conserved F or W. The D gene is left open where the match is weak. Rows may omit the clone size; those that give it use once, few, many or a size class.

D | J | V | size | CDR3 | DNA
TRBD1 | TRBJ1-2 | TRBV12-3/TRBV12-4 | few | CASGKTGNYGYTF | TGTGCCAGCGGCAAGACAGGGAACTATGGCTACACCTTC
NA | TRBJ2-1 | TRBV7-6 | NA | CASSAQSGTYNEQFF | TGTGCCAGCAGCGCGCAAAGCGGTACCTACAATGAGCAGTTCTTC
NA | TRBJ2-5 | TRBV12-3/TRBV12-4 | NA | CASSLALGRGQETQYF | TGTGCCAGCAGTTTAGCGCTAGGCAGGGGTCAGGAGACCCAGTACTTC
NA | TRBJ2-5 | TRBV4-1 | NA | CASSQVNLMETQYF | TGCGCCAGCAGCCAAGTGAACCTGATGGAGACCCAGTACTTC
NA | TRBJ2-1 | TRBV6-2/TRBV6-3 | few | CATHGGYNEQFF | TGTGCCACTCACGGGGGTTACAATGAGCAGTTCTTC
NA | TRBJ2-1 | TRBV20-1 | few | CSAPQGAEQFF | TGCAGTGCCCCCCAAGGGGCTGAGCAGTTCTTC
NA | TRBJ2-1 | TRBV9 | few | CASSETTLGSYNEQFF | TGTGCCAGCAGCGAAACAACCCTCGGGTCCTACAATGAGCAGTTCTTC
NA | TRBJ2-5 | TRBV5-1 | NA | CASSLALTGIETQYF | TGCGCCAGCAGCTTGGCCTTGACAGGAATAGAGACCCAGTACTTC
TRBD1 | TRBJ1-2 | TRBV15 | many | CATSRGAQQGVDGYTF | TGTGCCACCAGCAGAGGAGCCCAACAGGGGGTGGATGGCTACACCTTC
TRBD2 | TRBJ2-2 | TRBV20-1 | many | CSAARLAAGELFF | TGCAGTGCTGCAAGACTAGCTGCCGGGGAGCTGTTTTTT
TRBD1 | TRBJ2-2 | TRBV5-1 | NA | CASSLGQGGIGELFF | TGCGCCAGCAGCTTGGGACAGGGCGGAATCGGGGAGCTGTTTTTT
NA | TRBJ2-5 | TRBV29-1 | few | CSSVGSGETQYF | TGCAGCTCGGTGGGTAGCGGAGAGACCCAGTACTTC
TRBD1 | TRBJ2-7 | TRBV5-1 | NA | CASSWGGQGAYEQYF | TGCGCCAGCAGCTGGGGGGGACAGGGGGCGTACGAGCAGTACTTC
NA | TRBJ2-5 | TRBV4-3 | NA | CASSQDLGSAKETQYF | TGCGCCAGCAGCCAAGACCTAGGCAGCGCTAAAGAGACCCAGTACTTC
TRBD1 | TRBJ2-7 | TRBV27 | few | CASSLSVQGKYEQYF | TGTGCCAGCAGTTTATCGGTACAGGGGAAGTACGAGCAGTACTTC
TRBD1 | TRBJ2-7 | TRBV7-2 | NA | CASSYRTGGLSYEQYF | TGTGCCAGCAGCTACCGGACAGGGGGGCTCTCCTACGAGCAGTACTTC
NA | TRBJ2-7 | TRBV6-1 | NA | CASTHLSTYEQYF | TGTGCCAGCACCCACCTGTCAACCTACGAGCAGTACTTC
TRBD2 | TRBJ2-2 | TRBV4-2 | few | CASSQESGANSGELFF | TGTGCCAGCAGCCAGGAGAGCGGGGCGAACTCCGGGGAGCTGTTTTTT
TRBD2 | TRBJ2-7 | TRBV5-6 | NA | CASGALVGGRAYEQYF | TGTGCCAGCGGTGCGCTCGTGGGCGGGAGGGCCTACGAGCAGTACTTC
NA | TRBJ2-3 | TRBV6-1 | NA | CASSRGRGTDTQYF | TGTGCCAGCAGCAGGGGTCGGGGCACAGATACGCAGTATTTT
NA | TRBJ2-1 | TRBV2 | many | CASIRLYNEQFF | TGTGCCAGCATCCGATTATACAATGAGCAGTTCTTC
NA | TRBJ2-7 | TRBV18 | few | CASSPSRVINEQYF | TGTGCCAGCTCACCGTCCAGGGTAATAAACGAGCAGTACTTC
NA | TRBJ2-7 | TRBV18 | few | CASSSRQGGVGEQYF | TGTGCCAGCTCATCCAGACAGGGAGGCGTCGGCGAGCAGTACTTC
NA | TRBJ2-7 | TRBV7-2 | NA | CASSLTDSYEQYF | TGTGCCAGCAGCTTAACCGACAGCTACGAGCAGTACTTC
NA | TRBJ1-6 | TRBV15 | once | CATSLSDDSPLHF | TGTGCCACCAGCCTCTCCGATGACTCACCCCTCCACTTT
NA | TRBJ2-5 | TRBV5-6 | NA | CASSPPDSGWETQYF | TGTGCCAGCAGCCCGCCCGACAGCGGGTGGGAGACCCAGTACTTC
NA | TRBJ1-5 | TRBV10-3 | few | CDSGSNQPQHF | TGTGACTCAGGCAGCAATCAGCCCCAGCATTTT
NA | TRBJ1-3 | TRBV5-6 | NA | CASSLVQRHYSGNTIYF | TGTGCCAGCAGCTTAGTTCAGAGACACTACTCTGGAAACACCATATATTTT
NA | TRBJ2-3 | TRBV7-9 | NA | CASSREVQATKPYAQYF | TGTGCCAGCAGCCGAGAAGTACAGGCCACCAAACCATACGCGCAGTATTTT
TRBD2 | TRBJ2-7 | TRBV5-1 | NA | CASRYTGGTYEQYF | TGCGCCAGCCGATACACGGGAGGGACCTACGAGCAGTACTTC
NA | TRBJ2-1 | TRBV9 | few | CASSVGPLGNEQFF | TGTGCCAGCAGCGTAGGACCCTTGGGGAATGAGCAGTTCTTC
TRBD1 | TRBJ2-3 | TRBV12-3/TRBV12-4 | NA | CASSSAGWTGGKGDTQYF | TGTGCCAGCAGTTCCGCCGGGTGGACAGGGGGCAAGGGAGATACGCAGTATTTT
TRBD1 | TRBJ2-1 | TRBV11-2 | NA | CASSQPDRGGNEQFF | TGTGCCAGCAGCCAACCGGACAGGGGGGGCAATGAGCAGTTCTTC
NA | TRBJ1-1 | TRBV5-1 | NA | CASSTGITEAFF | TGCGCCAGCAGCACAGGGATAACTGAAGCTTTCTTT
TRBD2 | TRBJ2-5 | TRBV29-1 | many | CSAGLAASETQYF | TGCAGCGCGGGACTAGCGGCCTCCGAGACCCAGTACTTC
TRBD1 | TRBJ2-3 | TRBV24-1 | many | CATSDSRTGRNTQYF | TGTGCCACCAGTGATTCCCGGACAGGGCGGAATACGCAGTATTTT
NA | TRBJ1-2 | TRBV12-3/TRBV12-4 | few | CASSLQGGKDGYTF | TGTGCCAGCAGTCTACAGGGTGGTAAAGATGGCTACACCTTC
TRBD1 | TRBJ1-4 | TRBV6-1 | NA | CASSDRGPEKLFF | TGTGCCAGCAGCGACAGGGGCCCCGAAAAACTGTTTTTT